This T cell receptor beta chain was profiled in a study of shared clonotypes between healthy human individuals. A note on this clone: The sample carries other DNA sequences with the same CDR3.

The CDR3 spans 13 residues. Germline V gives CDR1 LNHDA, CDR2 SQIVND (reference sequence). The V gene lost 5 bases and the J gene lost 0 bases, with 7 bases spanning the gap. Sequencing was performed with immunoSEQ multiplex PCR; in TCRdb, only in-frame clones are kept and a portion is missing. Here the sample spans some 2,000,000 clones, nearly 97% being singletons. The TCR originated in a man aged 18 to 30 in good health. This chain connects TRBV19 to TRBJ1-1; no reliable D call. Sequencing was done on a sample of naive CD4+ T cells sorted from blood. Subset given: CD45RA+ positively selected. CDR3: CASSSSMNTEAFF. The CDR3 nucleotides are TGTGCCAGTAGTTCAAGCATGAACACTGAAGCTTTCTTT.